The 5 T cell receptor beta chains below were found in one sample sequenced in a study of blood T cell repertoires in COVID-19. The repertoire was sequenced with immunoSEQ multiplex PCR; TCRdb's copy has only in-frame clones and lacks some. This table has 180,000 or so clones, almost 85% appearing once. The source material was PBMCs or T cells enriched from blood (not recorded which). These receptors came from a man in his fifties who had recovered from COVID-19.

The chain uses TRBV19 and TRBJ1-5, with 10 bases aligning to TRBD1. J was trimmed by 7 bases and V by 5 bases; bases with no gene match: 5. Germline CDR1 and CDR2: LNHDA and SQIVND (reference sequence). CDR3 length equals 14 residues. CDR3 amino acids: CASSPDRGVQPQHF. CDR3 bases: TGTGCCAGTAGTCCGGACAGGGGGGTCCAGCCCCAGCATTTT.

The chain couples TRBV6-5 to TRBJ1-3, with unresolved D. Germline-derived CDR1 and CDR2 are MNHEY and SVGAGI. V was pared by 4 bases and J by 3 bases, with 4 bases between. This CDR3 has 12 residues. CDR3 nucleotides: TGTGCCAGCAGTTCAGTTGGAAACACCATATATTTT. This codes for CASSSVGNTIYF.

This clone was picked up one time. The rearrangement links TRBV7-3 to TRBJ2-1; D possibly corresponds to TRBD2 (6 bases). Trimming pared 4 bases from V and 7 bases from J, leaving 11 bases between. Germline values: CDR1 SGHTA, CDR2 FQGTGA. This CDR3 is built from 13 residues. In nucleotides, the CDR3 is TGTGCCAGCAGCTCGACTAGGTATAATGAGCAGTTCTTC. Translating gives CASSSTRYNEQFF.

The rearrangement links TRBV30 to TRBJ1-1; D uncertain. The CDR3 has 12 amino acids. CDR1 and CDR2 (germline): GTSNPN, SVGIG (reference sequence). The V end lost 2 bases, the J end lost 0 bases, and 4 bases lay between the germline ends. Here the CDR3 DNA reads TGTGCCTGGAGTCGGTTGAACACTGAAGCTTTCTTT. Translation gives CAWSRLNTEAFF.

The CDR3 here is CASSSAGSSYEQYF. For the CDR3, the DNA is TGTGCCAGCAGTTCCGCCGGGAGTTCCTACGAGCAGTACTTC. This chain uses TRBV28 with TRBJ2-7, with D tentatively TRBD2 (6 bases). The CDR3 consists of 14 residues. Germline CDR1 is MDHEN and CDR2 is SYDVKM. V shed 4 bases and J shed 1 base, with 11 bases lying between them.